This T cell receptor beta chain came from a study of blood T cell repertoires in COVID-19 (dated by TCRdb to the early 2020s). Turning to the overall study: The collaborator samples originated in the United States, Italy and Spain and spanned the acute and convalescent phases of COVID-19. The prospective study material was composed of cDNA or gDNA derived from T cells, B-cell-depleted T cells, or PBMCs. The samples were drawn from the first 160 participants of the ongoing ImmuneRACE study and from 1,254 subjects provided by 6 global collaborators. A de-identified subject ID, COVID-19 status, age in years and sex were almost always included in the sample metadata. The dataset comprised deeply sampled blood TCRbeta repertoires from subjects exposed to, actively infected with, or recovered from COVID-19. Where available, HLA class I and class II types were taken from metadata supplied by the sample provider and were not determined by assay-based typing. The repertoires were released in a freely available public database meant as a resource for research on the immune response to SARS-CoV-2. The study at large found these results: The amount of clinical and demographic metadata varied by source and participant and was provided uncurated.

TCRbeta CDR3 regions were amplified from genomic DNA by means of the immunoSEQ Assay, a bias-controlled multiplex PCR. The authors processed their data as follows. The number of nucleated cells in each sample was estimated from the amplification of reference gene primers within the assay. To quantify the absolute abundance of each unique TCRbeta CDR3 rearrangement, sequence reads were collapsed and filtered. For each sample, productive Simpson clonality was calculated as the square root of Simpson's diversity index across productive rearrangements. TCRdb took this table from immuneACCESS and kept in-frame rearrangements with V and J called. Such tables lack part of the clones; where checked against another copy, unresolved V genes explain under half of the gap, and the rest is unexplained. V and J calls and clone size follow that table, whereas D and trimming were derived from the DNA. The sample table records approximately 190,000 clones; approximately 84% of these occur just once. The ten most abundant clones make up 6% to 8% of the sample.

Comments on this clone: It lacks a known antigen. No per-base quality is available; no much larger clone lies one base away.

Spanning cysteine to phenylalanine, the CDR3 consists of 16 amino acids. Of all the DNA, just the CDR3 is kept, 48 bases in frame from base 1. The germline V gene encodes CDR1 SGHRS and CDR2 YFSETQ. Deletion took 0 bases off V and 9 bases off J, with a span of 19 bases between the germline ends. Whole blood was collected in K2EDTA tubes by collaborating institutions according to the institutions' own protocols. For TCRbeta analysis, collaborator samples were shipped as frozen whole blood, as isolated PBMCs, or as DNA extracted from either sample type. This receptor was obtained from a human donor with acute or convalescent COVID-19. The donor label of this sample is uncertain. The V gene is TRBV5-1 and the J gene is TRBJ2-4, and perhaps TRBD1 as D gene, on 6 matching bases. Source material: peripheral blood. The nucleotide sequence reads as follows: TGCGCCAGCAGCTTGGAAGGGGCAGGGGCTGCTGGCATTCAGTACTTC. This gives the protein CASSLEGAGAAGIQYF.